The sequence of this TCR beta chain was determined in a study of T cell responses to AZD1222 COVID-19 vaccine. Whole-study results and caveats: Among vaccine-associated CD4 TCRs, coverage spanned spike, with dominance at 160-218 and 743-854.

In this sample, this clone turned up once. Its antigen is as yet unknown. Germline V CDR1 and CDR2: KGHSH, LQKENI. V was clipped by 6 bases and J by 4 bases, with 21 bases between them. The CDR3 contains 16 residues. The repertoire was sequenced with immunoSEQ multiplex PCR; TCRdb's copy has only in-frame clones and lacks some. Of about 140,000 clones in the sample, around 92% were seen once. The source material was peripheral blood, sampled 28 days after the second AZD1222 dose. This clonotype originated in an adult who received the AZD1222 COVID-19 vaccine. The chain employs TRBV18 and TRBJ1-1; tentative D call: TRBD1 (5 bases). CDR3 nucleotides: TGTGCCAGCTCCCTTAACCATGGCCCGGGGGGCACTGAAGCTTTCTTT. It specifies CASSLNHGPGGTEAFF. The complete variable domain, with remaining parts taken from reference TRBV18 and TRBJ1-1, reads NAGVMQNPRHLVRRRGQEARLRCSPMKGHSHVYWYRQLPEEGLKFMVYLQKENIIDESGMPKERFSAEFPKEGPSILRIQQVVRGDSAAYFCASSLNHGPGGTEAFFGQGTRLTVV.